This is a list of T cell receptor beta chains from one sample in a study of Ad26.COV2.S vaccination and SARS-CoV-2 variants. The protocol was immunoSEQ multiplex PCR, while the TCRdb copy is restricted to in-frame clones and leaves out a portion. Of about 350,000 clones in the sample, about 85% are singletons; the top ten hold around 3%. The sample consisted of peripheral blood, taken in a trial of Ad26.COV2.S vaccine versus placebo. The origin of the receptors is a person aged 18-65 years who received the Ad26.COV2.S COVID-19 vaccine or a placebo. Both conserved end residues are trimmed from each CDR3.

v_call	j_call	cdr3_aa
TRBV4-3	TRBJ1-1	ASSQRDRGGTEAF
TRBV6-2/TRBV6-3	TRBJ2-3	ASSYSSSGGPPGTDTQY
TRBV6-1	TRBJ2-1	ASSEFSGGANEQF
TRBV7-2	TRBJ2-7	ASSPVSFYEQY
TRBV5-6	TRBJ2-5	ASSLIGLAEQETQY
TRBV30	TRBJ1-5	AWSTGQHQPQH
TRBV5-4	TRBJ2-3	ASSLIGGTDTQY
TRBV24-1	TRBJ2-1	ATSAGTSGRPGNEQF
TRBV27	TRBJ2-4	ASSPRSSAKNIQY
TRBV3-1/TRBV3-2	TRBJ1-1	ASGLRNTEAF
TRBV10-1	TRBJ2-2	ASSEHGGLDTGELF
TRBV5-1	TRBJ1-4	ASSGGQGADEKLF
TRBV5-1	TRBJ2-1	ASSLSGATYNEQF